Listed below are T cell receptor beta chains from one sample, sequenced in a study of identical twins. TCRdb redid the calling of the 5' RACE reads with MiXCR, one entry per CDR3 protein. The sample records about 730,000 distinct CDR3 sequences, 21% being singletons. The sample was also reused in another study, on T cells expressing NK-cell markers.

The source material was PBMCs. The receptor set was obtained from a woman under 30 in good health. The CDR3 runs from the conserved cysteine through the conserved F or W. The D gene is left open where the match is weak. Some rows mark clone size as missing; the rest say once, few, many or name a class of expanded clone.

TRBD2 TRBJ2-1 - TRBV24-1 TGTGCCACCAGTGACCCCGCTAGCGGGGGGGCGAACGAGCAGTTCTTC CATSDPASGGANEQFF
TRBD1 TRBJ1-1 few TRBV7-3 TGTGCCAGCAGCCGGGGGGACAGCGAAGCTTTCTTT CASSRGDSEAFF
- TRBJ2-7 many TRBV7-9 TGTGCCAGCAGCTCCTCCGGGACAAGTGCCTACGAGCAGTACTTC CASSSSGTSAYEQYF
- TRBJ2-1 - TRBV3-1 TGTGCCAGCAGCCAAGACACGGCCGGGAGATCCTACAATGAGCAGTTCTTC CASSQDTAGRSYNEQFF
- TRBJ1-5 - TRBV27 TGTGCCAGCAGTTTCGGTGGTACAATCAGCCCCCAGCATTTT CASSFGGTISPQHF
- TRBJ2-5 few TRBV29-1 TGCAGCGTTGAAACAGGAAGCCAAGAGACCCAGTACTTC CSVETGSQETQYF
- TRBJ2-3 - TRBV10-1 TGCGCCAGCAGTGAGTTACTACGACCGATGTATTTT CASSELLRPMYF
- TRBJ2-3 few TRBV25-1 TGTGCCAGCAGTGAATTTGGTCAGCCAGATACGCAGTATTTT CASSEFGQPDTQYF
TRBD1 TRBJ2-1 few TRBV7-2 TGTGCCAGCAGCCGACGAGGACAGGGGGCGCGGAATGAGCAGTTCTTC CASSRRGQGARNEQFF
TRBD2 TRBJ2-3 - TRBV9 TGTGCCAGCAGCGCCTCAGCGGGGACTCTCTCAGATACGCAGTATTTT CASSASAGTLSDTQYF
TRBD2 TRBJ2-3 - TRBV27 TGTGCCAGCAGTTCCCATCCCCCCCGGGGGGGATATTTAATCACAGATACGCAGTATTTT CASSSHPPRGGYLITDTQYF
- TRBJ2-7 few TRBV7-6 TGTGCCAGCAGCTTAGTCAATGGCGGCAAGTACGAGCAGTACTTC CASSLVNGGKYEQYF
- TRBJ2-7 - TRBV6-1 TGTGCCAGCAGATCTACAGGGAAAAATTGGTACGAGCAGTACTTC CASRSTGKNWYEQYF
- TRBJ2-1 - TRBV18 TGTGCCAGCTCACCTGGTAGCCTCTCCTACAATGAGCAGTTCTTC CASSPGSLSYNEQFF
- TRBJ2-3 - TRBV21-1 TGTGCCAGCAGCAATGATGGGACTACGCAGTATTTT CASSNDGTTQYF
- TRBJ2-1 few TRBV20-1 TGCAGTGCTATGTCCCCGACAGCATACAATGAGCAGTTCTTC CSAMSPTAYNEQFF
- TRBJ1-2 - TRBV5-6 TGTGCCAGCAGCTTGGTCGACGCTGGCTACACCTTC CASSLVDAGYTF
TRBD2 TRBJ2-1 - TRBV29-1 TGCAGCGTTGCACTAGCGGGAGCTAACAATGAGCAGTTCTTC CSVALAGANNEQFF
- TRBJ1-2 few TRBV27 TGTGCCAGCAGTTTGAGCAGGGCCTATGGCTACACCTTC CASSLSRAYGYTF
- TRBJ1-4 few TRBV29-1 TGCAGCGTTGGGGACGTTGAAAAACTGTTTTTT CSVGDVEKLFF
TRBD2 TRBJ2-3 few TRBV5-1 TGCGCCAGCAACCTGGGACTAGCGATGGATACGCAGTATTTT CASNLGLAMDTQYF
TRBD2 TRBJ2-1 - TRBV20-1 TGCAGTGCTAAGACACCCGGGACTAGCAATGAGCAGTTCTTC CSAKTPGTSNEQFF
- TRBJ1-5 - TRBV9 TGTGCCAGCAGCGTAGCTGCAGACAATCAGCCCCAGCATTTT CASSVAADNQPQHF
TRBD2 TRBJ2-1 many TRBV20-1 TGCAGTGCTACACCGGGACTAGCGGGGCGAGGAGGGCAGTTCTTC CSATPGLAGRGGQFF
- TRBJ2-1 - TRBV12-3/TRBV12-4 TGTGCCAGCAGACACCGGGAGCAGGGGCATGAGCAGTTCTTC CASRHREQGHEQFF
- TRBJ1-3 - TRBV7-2 TGTGCCAGCAGCCCCGGTGGGTGGTCTGGAAACACCATATATTTT CASSPGGWSGNTIYF
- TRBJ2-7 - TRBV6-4 TGTGCCAGCAGTGCGATGGCGGGGGCGCGTTTAATCAACGAGCAGTACTTC CASSAMAGARLINEQYF